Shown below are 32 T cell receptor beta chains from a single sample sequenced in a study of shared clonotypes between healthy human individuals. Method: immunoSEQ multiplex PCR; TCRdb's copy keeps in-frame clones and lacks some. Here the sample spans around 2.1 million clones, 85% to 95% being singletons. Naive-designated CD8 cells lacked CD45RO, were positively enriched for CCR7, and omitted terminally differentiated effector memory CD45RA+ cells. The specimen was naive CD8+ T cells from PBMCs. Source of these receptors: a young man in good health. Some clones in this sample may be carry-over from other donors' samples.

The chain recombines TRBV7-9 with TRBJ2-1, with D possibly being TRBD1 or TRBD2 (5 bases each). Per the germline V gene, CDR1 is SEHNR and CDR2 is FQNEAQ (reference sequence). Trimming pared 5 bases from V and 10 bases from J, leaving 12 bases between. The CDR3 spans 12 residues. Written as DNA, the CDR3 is TGTGCCAGCAGCCCGGGACGTCCCGAGCAGTTCTTC. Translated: CASSPGRPEQFF. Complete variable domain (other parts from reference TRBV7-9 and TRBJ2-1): DTGVSQNPRHKITKRGQNVTFRCDPISEHNRLYWYRQTLGQGPEFLTYFQNEAQLEKSRLLSDRFSAERPKGSFSTLEIQRTEQGDSAMYLCASSPGRPEQFFGPGTRLTVL.

The CDR3 region is CASSLSGRVYEQFF. CDR3 coding DNA: TGTGCCAGCAGTTTATCGGGCAGGGTATACGAGCAGTTCTTC. The rearrangement uses TRBV27 and TRBJ2-1; a weak D match, TRBD1 (5 bases). Germline assignment: CDR1 MNHEY and CDR2 SMNVEV (reference sequence). Trimming pared 0 bases from V and 10 bases from J, leaving 13 bases between. There are 14 residues in the CDR3.

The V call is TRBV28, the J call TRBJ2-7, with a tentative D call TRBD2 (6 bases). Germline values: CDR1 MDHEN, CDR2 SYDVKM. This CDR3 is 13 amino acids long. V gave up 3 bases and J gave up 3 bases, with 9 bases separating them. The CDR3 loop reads CASSFGTDYEQYF. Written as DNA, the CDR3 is TGTGCCAGCAGTTTTGGGACTGACTACGAGCAGTACTTC.

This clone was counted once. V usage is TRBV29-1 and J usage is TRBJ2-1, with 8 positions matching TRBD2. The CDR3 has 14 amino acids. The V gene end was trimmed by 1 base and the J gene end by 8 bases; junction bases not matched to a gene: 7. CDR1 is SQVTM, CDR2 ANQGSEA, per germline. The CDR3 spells CSVEASGRRDEQFF. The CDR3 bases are TGCAGCGTTGAAGCGAGCGGGAGAAGAGATGAGCAGTTCTTC.

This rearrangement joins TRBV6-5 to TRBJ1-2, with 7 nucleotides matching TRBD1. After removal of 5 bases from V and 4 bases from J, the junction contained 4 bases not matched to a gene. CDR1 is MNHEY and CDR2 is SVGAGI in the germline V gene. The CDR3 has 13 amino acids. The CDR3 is CASSQGESYGYTF. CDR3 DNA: TGTGCCAGCAGTCAGGGGGAGAGCTATGGCTACACCTTC.

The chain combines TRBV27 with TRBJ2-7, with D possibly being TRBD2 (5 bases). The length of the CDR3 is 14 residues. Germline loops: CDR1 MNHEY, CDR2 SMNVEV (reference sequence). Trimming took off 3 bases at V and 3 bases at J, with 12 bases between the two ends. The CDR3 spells CASSFRQAGYEQYF. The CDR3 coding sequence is TGTGCCAGCAGTTTTCGCCAGGCGGGCTACGAGCAGTACTTC.

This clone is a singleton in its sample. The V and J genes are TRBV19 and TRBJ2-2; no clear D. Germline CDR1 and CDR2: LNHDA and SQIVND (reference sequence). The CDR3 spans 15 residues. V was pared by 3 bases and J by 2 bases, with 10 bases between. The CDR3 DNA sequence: TGTGCCAGTAGTATCTTCGGGCTCAACACCGGGGAGCTGTTTTTT. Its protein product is CASSIFGLNTGELFF.

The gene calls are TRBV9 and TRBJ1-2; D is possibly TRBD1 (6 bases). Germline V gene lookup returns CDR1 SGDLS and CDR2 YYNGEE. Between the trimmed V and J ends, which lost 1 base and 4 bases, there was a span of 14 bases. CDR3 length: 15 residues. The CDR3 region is CASSVPRTGSYGYTF. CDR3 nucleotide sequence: TGTGCCAGCAGCGTACCTCGTACAGGGAGCTATGGCTACACCTTC.

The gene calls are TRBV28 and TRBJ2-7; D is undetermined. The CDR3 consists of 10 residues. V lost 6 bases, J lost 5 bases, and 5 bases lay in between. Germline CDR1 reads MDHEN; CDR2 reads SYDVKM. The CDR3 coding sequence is TGTGCCAGCAGCAGTGACGAGCAGTACTTC. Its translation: CASSSDEQYF.

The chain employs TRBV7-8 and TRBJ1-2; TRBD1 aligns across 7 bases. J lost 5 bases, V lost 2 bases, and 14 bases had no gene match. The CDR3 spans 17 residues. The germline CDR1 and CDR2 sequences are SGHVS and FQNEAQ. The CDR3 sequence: CASSLWITGVNTYGYTF. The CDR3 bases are TGTGCCAGCAGCTTATGGATCACAGGGGTTAATACATATGGCTACACCTTC.

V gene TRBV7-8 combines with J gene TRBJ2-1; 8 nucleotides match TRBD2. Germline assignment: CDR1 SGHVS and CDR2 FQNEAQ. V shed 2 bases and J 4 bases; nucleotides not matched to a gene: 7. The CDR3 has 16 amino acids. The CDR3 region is CASSLYAGGKYNEQFF. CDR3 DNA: TGTGCCAGCAGCTTATACGCGGGAGGTAAATACAATGAGCAGTTCTTC.

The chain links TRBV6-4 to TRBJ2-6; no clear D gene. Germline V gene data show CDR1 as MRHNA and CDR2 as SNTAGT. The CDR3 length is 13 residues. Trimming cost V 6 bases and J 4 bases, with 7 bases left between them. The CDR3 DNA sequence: TGTGCCAGCAGCACGACAGGGGCCAACGTCCTGACTTTC. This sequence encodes CASSTTGANVLTF.

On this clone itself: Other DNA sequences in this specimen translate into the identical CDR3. CDR3 coding DNA: TGTGCCAGTAGTACACGGGACCATAATCAGCCCCAGCATTTT. It specifies CASSTRDHNQPQHF. This rearrangement joins TRBV19 to TRBJ1-5; a weak D match, TRBD1 (5 bases). Trimming stripped 4 bases from V and 4 bases from J, with 11 bases between. The CDR3 runs to 14 residues. Germline CDR1 is LNHDA and CDR2 is SQIVND (reference sequence).

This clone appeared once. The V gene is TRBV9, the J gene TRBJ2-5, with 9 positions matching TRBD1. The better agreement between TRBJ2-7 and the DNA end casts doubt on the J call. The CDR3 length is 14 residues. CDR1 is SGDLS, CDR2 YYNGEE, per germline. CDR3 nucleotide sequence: TGTGCCAGCAGCAAGACAGGGGGAGGCTACGAGCAGTACTTC. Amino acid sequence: CASSKTGGGYEQYF.

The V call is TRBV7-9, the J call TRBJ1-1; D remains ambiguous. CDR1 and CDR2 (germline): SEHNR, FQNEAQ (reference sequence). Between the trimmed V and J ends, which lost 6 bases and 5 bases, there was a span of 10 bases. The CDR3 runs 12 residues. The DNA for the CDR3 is TGTGCCAGCAGTCCCGCGAAGACTGAAGCTTTCTTT. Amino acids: CASSPAKTEAFF.

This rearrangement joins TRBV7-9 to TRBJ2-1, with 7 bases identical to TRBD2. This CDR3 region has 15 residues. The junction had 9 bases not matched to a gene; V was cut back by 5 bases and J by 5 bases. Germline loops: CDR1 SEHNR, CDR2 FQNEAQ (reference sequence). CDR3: CASSPTGGLHNEQFF. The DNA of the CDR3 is TGTGCCAGCAGCCCAACGGGAGGTCTACACAATGAGCAGTTCTTC.

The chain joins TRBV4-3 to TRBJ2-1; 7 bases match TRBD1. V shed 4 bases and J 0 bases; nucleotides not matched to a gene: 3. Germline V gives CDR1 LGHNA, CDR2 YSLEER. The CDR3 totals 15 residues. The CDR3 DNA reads TGCGCCAGCAGCCCGGACAGGCGCTCCTACAATGAGCAGTTCTTC. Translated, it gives CASSPDRRSYNEQFF.

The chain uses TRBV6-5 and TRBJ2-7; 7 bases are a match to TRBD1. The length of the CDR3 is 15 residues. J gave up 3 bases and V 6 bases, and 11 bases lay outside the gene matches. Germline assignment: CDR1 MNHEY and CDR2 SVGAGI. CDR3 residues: CASRTGTGVVYEQYF. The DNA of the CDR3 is TGTGCCAGCAGGACGGGAACAGGGGTCGTCTACGAGCAGTACTTC.

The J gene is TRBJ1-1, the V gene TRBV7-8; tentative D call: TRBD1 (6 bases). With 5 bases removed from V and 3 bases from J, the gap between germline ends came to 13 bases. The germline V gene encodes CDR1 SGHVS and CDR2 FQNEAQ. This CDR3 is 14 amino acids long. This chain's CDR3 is CASSLDRHDTEAFF. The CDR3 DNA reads TGTGCCAGCAGCCTAGACAGGCACGACACTGAAGCTTTCTTT. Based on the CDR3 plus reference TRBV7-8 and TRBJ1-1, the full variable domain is GAGVSQSPRYKVAKRGQDVALRCDPISGHVSLFWYQQALGQGPEFLTYFQNEAQLDKSGLPSDRFFAERPEGSVSTLKIQRTQQEDSAVYLCASSLDRHDTEAFFGQGTRLTVV.

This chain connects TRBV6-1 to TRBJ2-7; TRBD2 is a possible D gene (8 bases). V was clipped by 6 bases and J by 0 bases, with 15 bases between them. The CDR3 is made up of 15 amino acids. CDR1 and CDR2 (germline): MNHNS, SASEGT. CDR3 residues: CASRGQRESSYEQYF. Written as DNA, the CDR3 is TGTGCCAGCAGGGGACAGCGGGAGAGCTCCTACGAGCAGTACTTC.

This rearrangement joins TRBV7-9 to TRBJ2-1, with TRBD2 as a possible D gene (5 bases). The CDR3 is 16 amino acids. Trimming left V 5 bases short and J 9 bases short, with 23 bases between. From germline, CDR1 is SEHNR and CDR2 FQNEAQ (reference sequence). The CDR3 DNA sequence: TGTGCCAGCAGCCGTTCGGAGACTCCTGTACTAGGTGAGCAGTTCTTC. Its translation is CASSRSETPVLGEQFF.

CDR3 nucleotides: TGTGCCAGCTTCCCCGACGCTTACAATGAGCAGTTCTTC. This encodes CASFPDAYNEQFF. This rearrangement joins TRBV5-4 to TRBJ2-1; no reliable D call. The germline gives CDR1 SGHNT, CDR2 YYREEE (reference sequence). The V gene lost 7 bases and the J gene lost 4 bases, with 12 bases spanning the gap. The CDR3 runs to 13 residues.

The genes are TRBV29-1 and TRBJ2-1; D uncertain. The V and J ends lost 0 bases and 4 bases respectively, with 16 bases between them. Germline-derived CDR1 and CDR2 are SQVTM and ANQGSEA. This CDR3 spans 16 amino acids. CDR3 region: CSVEDSGPVEYNEQFF. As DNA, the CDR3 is TGCAGCGTTGAAGATTCAGGCCCGGTGGAGTACAATGAGCAGTTCTTC.

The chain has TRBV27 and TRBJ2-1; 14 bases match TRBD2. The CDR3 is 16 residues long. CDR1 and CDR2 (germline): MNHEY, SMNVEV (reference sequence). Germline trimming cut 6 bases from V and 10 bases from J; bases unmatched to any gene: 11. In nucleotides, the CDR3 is TGTGCCAGCAGCCCCCAGGGACTAGCGGGAGCGGAGGAGCAGTTCTTC. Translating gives CASSPQGLAGAEEQFF.

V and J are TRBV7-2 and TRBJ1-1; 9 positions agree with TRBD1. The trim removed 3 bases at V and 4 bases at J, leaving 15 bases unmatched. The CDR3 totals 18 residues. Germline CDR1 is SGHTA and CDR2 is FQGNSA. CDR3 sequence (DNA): TGTGCCAGCAGCTTGGTGGGACAGGGAACTTTATGGGGCACTGAAGCTTTCTTT. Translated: CASSLVGQGTLWGTEAFF.

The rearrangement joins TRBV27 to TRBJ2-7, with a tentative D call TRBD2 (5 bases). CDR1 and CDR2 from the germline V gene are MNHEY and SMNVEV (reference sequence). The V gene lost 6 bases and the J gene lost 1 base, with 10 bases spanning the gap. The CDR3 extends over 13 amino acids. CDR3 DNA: TGTGCCAGCAGCCCTGAGGGATCCTACGAGCAGTACTTC. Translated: CASSPEGSYEQYF.

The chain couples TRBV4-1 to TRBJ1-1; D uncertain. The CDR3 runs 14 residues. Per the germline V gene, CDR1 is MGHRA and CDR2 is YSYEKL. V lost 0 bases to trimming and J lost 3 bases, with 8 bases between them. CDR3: CASSQDRIYTEAFF. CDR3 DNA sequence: TGCGCCAGCAGCCAAGATCGTATATACACTGAAGCTTTCTTT.

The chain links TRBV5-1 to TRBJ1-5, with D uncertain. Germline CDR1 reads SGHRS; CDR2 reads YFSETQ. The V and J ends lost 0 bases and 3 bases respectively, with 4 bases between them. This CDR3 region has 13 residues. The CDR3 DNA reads TGCGCCAGCAGCTTGGTTCCCAATCAGCCCCAGCATTTT. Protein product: CASSLVPNQPQHF.

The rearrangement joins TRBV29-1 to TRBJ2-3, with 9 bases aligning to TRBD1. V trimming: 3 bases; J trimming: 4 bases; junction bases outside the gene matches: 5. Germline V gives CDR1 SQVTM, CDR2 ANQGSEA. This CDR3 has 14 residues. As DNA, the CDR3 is TGCAGCGTTGATCGAACAGGGGGCTCAGATACGCAGTATTTT. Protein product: CSVDRTGGSDTQYF.

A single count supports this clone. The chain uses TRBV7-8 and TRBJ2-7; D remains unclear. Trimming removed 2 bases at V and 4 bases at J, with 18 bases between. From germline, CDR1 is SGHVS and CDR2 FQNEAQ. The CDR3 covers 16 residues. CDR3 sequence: CASSLLSAIAFYEQYF. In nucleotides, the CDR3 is TGTGCCAGCAGCTTACTGTCGGCAATTGCTTTTTACGAGCAGTACTTC.

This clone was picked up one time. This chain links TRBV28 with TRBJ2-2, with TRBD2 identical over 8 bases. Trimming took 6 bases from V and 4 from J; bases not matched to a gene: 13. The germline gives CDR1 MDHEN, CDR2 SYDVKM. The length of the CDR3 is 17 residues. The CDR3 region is CASSLYLGLGSTGELFF. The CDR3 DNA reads TGTGCCAGCAGCCTATACCTGGGACTAGGAAGCACCGGGGAGCTGTTTTTT. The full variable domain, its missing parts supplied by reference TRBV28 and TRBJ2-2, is DVKVTQSSRYLVKRTGEKVFLECVQDMDHENMFWYRQDPGLGLRLIYFSYDVKMKEKGDIPEGYSVSREKKERFSLILESASTNQTSMYLCASSLYLGLGSTGELFFGEGSRLTVL.

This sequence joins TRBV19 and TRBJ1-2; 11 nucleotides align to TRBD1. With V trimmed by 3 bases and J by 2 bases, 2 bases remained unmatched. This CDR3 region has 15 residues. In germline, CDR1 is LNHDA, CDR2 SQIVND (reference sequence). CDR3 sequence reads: CASSIRTGGNYGYTF. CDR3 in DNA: TGTGCCAGTAGTATCCGGACAGGGGGCAACTATGGCTACACCTTC.